This T cell receptor beta chain was identified during a study of CXCR3-negative and CXCR3-positive naive CD8 T cells. On the study more broadly: Per library, roughly 1.4 +/- 0.3 million reads; some 140 million TRB reads overall. The study, taken as a whole, reports: Diversity proved comparably high across both naive subsets and much lower in memory CD8+ cells. Within a donor, both naive subsets shared TRBV-TRBJ usage, unlike memory cells. CXCR3-negative naive cells had less hydrophobic TRB CDR3s than did CXCR3-positive naive cells.

Germline values: CDR1 SNHLY, CDR2 FYNNEI. The CDR3 totals 13 residues. TRB cDNA was prepared as libraries by UMI-labeled 5' RACE. TCRdb derives one entry per CDR3 protein from the 5' RACE reads, leaving out DNA. The listing contains about 120,000 distinct CDR3 sequences. To note about this clonotype: Its antigen is not known.

Sequencing input: naive CXCR3+ CD8+ T cells from blood. The subset is: CD45RO-CCR7+CD27+CD95- naive CD8+ T cells expressing CXCR3 (TNR3+). The chain employs TRBV2 and TRBJ2-1; no DNA is available, so the TRBD2 call from TCRdb remains unchecked. The clonotype was recovered from a human donor in good health. Some clones in this sample may be carry-over from other donors' samples. CDR3 region: CASKPSGGWEQFF.